The 6 T cell receptor beta chains below were found in one sample sequenced in a study of blood T cell repertoires in COVID-19. Sequencing was performed with immunoSEQ multiplex PCR; in TCRdb, only in-frame clones are kept and a portion is missing. The sample lists approximately 59,000 clones, 80% to 90% occurring once. The sequenced sample consisted of peripheral blood. These receptors originate from a man older than 75 with acute or convalescent COVID-19.

This chain links TRBV27 with TRBJ1-4, with D uncertain. The CDR3 covers 15 residues. Per germline, CDR1 MNHEY and CDR2 SMNVEV (reference sequence). V lost 5 bases and J lost 5, with 15 bases in between. CDR3 in amino acids: CASSTFSQANEKLFF. The CDR3 nucleotides are TGTGCCAGCAGTACCTTTTCACAAGCGAATGAAAAACTGTTTTTT.

J is TRBJ1-2 and V is TRBV19, with D uncertain. Deletions cut 6 bases from V and 5 bases from J, with 16 bases between. The CDR3 is 14 amino acids. Germline assignment: CDR1 LNHDA and CDR2 SQIVND (reference sequence). CDR3: CASSLRSAPYGYTF. In DNA form, the CDR3 reads TGTGCCAGTAGCCTACGGAGTGCTCCGTATGGCTACACCTTC.

The chain employs TRBV5-1 and TRBJ1-5; 8 nucleotides match TRBD1. V lost 4 bases and J lost 4; bases outside the gene matches: 4. The CDR3 length is 14 residues. Germline assignment: CDR1 SGHRS and CDR2 YFSETQ. The CDR3 bases are TGCGCCAGCAGCCCGGGACAGGAGAATCAGCCCCAGCATTTT. This sequence encodes CASSPGQENQPQHF.

The chain couples TRBV11-2 to TRBJ1-3; D gene ambiguous. This CDR3 is built from 17 residues. Germline values: CDR1 SGHAT, CDR2 FQNNGV. V was clipped by 6 bases and J by 0 bases, with 18 bases between them. CDR3 bases: TGTGCCAGCAGATCCATCGGGTACCGCGACTCTGGAAACACCATATATTTT. Amino acid sequence: CASRSIGYRDSGNTIYF. Filled out from reference TRBV11-2 and TRBJ1-3, the complete variable domain reads EAGVAQSPRYKIIEKRQSVAFWCNPISGHATLYWYQQILGQGPKLLIQFQNNGVVDDSQLPKDRFSAERLKGVDSTLKIQPAKLEDSAVYLCASRSIGYRDSGNTIYFGEGSWLTVV.

The V gene is TRBV19, the J gene TRBJ1-2, with D perhaps TRBD1 (6 bases). V lost 5 bases and J lost 4, with 20 bases in between. The CDR3 is 16 amino acids. CDR1 LNHDA and CDR2 SQIVND come from the germline V gene (reference sequence). DNA of the CDR3: TGTGCCAGTAGTCTCCCAGGGAACAGGGACGTCTATGGCTACACCTTC. Its translation: CASSLPGNRDVYGYTF.

The chain joins TRBV5-1 to TRBJ2-5; 8 nucleotides align to TRBD2. Germline loops: CDR1 SGHRS, CDR2 YFSETQ. The CDR3 has 16 residues. V shed 1 base and J 4 bases; nucleotides not matched to a gene: 9. The CDR3 bases are TGCGCCAGCAGCTTGACTGCTGGTCGGGGGGGAGAGACCCAGTACTTC. Its translation: CASSLTAGRGGETQYF.